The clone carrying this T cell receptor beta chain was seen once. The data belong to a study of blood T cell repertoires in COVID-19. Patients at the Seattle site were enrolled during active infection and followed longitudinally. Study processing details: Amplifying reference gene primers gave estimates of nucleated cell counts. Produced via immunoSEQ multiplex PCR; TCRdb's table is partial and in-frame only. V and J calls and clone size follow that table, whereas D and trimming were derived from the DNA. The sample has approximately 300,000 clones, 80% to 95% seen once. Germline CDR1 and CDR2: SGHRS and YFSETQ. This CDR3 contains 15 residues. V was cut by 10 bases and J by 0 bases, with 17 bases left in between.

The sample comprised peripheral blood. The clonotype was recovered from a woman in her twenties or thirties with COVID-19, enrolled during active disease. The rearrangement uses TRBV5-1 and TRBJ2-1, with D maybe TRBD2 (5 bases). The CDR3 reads CASVDGVSSYNEQFF. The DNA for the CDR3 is TGCGCCTCGGTTGACGGGGTTAGCTCCTACAATGAGCAGTTCTTC.